This T cell receptor (beta chain) was sequenced during a study of neurological immune-mediated disorders. Notes on the study in general: The absence of any CDR3 amino acid sequence shared by expanded clones across subjects suggests that repertoires were private in all groups.

Serving as healthy controls were blood bank volunteers based in Maryland, USA. PBMCs stored at -80 C, 2 million in total, were the source of the unsorted libraries. The authors produced cDNA by 5'RACE using 10-nucleotide random UMIs. TCRdb analysed the 5' RACE reads with MiXCR anew, one entry per CDR3 protein. The sample consists of around 50,000 distinct CDR3 sequences, around 16% of them appearing once. This clonotype was seen at least ten times. Its target is not known. Trimming cost V 6 bases and J 4 bases, with 22 bases left between them. There are 16 residues in the CDR3. Germline V CDR1 and CDR2: SGHRS, YFSETQ.

The specimen was PBMCs. This chain links TRBV5-1 with TRBJ2-5; possibly TRBD1 or TRBD2 for D (6 bases each). The receptor comes from a man in his sixties in good health. The CDR3 loop is CASNKQGLGVGETQYF. The CDR3 region has the DNA TGCGCCAGCAACAAACAGGGACTCGGGGTCGGAGAGACCCAGTACTTC.